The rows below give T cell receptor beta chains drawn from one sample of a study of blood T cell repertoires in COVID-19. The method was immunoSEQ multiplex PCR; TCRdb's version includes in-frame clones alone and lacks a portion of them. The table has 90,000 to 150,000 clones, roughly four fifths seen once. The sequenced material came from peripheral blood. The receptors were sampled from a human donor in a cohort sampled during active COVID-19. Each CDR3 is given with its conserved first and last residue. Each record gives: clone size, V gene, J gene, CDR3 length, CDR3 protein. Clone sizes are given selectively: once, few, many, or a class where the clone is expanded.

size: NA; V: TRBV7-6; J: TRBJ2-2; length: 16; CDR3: CASSLAPAGGLGELFF
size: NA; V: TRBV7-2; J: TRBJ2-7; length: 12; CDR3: CASSIRVSEQYF
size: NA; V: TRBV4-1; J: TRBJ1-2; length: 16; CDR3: CASSQEISKAGEGYTF
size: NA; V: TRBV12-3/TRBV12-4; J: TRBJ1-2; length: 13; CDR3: CASSLDSRYGYTF
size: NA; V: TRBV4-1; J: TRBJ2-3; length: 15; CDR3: CASSQDPLGTDTQYF
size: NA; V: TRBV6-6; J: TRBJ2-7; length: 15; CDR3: CASSYPRGSSYEQYF
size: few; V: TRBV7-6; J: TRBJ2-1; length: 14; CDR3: CASSPRGIEVEQFF
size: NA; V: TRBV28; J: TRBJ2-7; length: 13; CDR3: CASSSPGSYEQYF
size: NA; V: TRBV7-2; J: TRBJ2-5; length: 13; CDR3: CASSSWVGETQYF
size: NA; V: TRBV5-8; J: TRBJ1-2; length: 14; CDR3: CASSLQGSNYGYTF
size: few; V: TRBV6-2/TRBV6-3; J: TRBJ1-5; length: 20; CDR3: CASSYSLRGPGYSSNQPQHF
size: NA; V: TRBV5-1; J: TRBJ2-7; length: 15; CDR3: CASSLEQGATYEQYF
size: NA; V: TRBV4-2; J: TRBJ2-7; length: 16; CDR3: CASSQASGQGYYEQYF
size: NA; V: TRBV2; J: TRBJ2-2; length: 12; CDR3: CASSDPGGELFF
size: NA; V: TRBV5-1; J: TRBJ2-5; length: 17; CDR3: CASNPGLAGGYQETQYF
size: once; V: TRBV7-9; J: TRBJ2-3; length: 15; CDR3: CASSLEGTTTDTQYF
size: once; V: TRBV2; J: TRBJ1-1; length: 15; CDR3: CASSDQGVLVTEAFF
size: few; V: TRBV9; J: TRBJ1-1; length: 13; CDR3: CASSVAGNTEAFF
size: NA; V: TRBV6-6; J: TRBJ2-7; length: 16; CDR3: CASSYAGRGGNYEQYF
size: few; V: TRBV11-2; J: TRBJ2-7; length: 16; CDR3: CASSSWATTAVYEQYF
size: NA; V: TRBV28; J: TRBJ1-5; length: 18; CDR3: CASSRPVSGDRSNQPQHF
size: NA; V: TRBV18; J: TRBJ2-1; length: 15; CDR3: CASSPLAGVVNEQFF
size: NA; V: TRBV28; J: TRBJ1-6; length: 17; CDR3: CASSSPGGSSYNSPLHF
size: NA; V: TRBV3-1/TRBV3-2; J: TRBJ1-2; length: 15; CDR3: CASSPGQGANYGYTF
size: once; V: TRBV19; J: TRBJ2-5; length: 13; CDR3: CASSIDRSQTQYF
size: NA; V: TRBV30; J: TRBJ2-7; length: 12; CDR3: CAFRDSYYEQYF
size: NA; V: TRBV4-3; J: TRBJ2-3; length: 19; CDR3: CASSQDGLGVGGRTDTQYF
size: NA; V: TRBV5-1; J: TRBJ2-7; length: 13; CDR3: CASGTGPGREQYF
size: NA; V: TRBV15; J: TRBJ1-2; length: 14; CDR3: CATSRDRVGYGYTF
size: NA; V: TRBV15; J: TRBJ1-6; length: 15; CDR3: CATSRETGTGSPLHF
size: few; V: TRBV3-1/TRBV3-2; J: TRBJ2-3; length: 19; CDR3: CASSQGRAAASPSTDTQYF
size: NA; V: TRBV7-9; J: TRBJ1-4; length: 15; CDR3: CASSPTGFPNEKLFF
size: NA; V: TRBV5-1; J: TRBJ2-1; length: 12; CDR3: CASSVQNNEQFF
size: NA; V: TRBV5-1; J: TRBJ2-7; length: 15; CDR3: CASSLRDGPGDEQYF
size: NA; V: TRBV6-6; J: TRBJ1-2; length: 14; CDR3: CASRHTDNGYGYTF
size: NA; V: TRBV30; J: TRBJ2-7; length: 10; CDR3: CAWSADEQYF
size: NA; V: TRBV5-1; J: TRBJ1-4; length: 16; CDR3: CASSLGQIATNEKLFF
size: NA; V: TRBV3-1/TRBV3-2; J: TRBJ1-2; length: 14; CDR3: CASSQMTGGGGYTF
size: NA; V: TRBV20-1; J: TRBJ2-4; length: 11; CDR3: CSASLMGHQYF
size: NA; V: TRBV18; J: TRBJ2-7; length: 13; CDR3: CASSPSSPGEQYF
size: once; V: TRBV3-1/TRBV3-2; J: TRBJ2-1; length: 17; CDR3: CASSQDHAGSSYNEQFF
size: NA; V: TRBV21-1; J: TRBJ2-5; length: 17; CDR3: CASTEDPGQTDQETQYF
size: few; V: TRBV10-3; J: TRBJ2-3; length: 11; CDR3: CAISPSDTQYF
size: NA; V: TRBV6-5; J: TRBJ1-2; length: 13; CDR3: CASSQDQGGGYTF
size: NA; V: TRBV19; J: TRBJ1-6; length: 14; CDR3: CASDTGVRGSPLHF
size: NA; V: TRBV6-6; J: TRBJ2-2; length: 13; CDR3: CASMGRDTGELFF
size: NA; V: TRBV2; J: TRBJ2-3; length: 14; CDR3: CASSRGGLTDTQYF
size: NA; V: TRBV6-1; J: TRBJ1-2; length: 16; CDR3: CASSEGARGSNYGYTF
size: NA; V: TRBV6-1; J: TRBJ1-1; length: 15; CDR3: CASSDTDRGGTEAFF
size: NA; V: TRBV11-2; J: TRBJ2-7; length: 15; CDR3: CASSPGQMSSYEQYF